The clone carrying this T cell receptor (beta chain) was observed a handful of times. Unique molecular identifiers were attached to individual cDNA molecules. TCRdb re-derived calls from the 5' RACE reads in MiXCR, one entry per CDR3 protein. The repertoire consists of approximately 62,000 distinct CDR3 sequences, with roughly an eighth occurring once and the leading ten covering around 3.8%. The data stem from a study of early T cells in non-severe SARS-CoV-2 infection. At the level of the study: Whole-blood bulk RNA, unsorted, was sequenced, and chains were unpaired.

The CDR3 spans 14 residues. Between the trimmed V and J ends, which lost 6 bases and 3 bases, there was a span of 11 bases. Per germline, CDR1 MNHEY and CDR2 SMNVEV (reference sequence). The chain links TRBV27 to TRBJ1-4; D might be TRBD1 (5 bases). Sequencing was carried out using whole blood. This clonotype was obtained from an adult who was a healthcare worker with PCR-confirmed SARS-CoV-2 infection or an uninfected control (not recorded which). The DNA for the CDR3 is TGTGCCAGCAGCTGGGGGGGATCTAATGAAAAACTGTTTTTT. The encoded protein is CASSWGGSNEKLFF.